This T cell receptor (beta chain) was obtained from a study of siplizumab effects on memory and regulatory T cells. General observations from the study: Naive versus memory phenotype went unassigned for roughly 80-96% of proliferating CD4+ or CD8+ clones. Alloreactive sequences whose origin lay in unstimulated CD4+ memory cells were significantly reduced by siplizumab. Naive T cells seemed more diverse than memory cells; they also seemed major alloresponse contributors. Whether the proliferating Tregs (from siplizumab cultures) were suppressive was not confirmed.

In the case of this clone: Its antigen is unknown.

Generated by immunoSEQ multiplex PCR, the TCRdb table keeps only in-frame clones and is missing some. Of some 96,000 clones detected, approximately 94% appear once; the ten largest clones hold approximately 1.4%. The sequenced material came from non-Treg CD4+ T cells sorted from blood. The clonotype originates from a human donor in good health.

The CDR3 is CASSIPNGRVYEQYF. The CDR3 DNA reads TGTGCCAGTAGTATCCCCAACGGGAGGGTATACGAGCAGTACTTC. The V gene is TRBV19, the J gene TRBJ2-7; 8 bases match TRBD2. V trimming: 3 bases; J trimming: 4 bases; junction bases outside the gene matches: 8. The CDR3 extends over 15 amino acids. CDR1 is LNHDA and CDR2 is SQIVND in the germline V gene (reference sequence).